The clone carrying this T cell receptor beta chain turned up a few times. Its antigen is not known. This sample was taken from a study of blood T cells in healthy people across ages. Whole-study results and caveats: Long-lived and aged donors differed, with more naive CD4+ cells and higher diversity in the long-lived.

The authors ran a second PCR of 7 to 11 cycles using a sample-barcoded 5' primer and a J-beta primer mix. From the 5' RACE reads, TCRdb called clonotypes with MiXCR, one entry per CDR3 protein. Of some 900,000 distinct CDR3 sequences detected, around 30% appear once; the ten largest clones hold roughly 17%. Germline trimming cut 0 bases from V and 10 bases from J; bases unmatched to any gene: 10. CDR1 and CDR2 from the germline V gene are MNHEY and SVGAGI. The CDR3 loop spans 16 amino acids. The rearrangement links TRBV6-5 to TRBJ2-1; TRBD2 matches at 9 bases. The sample taken for sequencing was blood. This TCR derives from a woman aged 80 or over in good health. The CDR3 nucleotides are TGTGCCAGCAGTTACTCGGGGGGCGGGGGGGCTTGGGAGCAGTTCTTC. Protein product: CASSYSGGGGAWEQFF.